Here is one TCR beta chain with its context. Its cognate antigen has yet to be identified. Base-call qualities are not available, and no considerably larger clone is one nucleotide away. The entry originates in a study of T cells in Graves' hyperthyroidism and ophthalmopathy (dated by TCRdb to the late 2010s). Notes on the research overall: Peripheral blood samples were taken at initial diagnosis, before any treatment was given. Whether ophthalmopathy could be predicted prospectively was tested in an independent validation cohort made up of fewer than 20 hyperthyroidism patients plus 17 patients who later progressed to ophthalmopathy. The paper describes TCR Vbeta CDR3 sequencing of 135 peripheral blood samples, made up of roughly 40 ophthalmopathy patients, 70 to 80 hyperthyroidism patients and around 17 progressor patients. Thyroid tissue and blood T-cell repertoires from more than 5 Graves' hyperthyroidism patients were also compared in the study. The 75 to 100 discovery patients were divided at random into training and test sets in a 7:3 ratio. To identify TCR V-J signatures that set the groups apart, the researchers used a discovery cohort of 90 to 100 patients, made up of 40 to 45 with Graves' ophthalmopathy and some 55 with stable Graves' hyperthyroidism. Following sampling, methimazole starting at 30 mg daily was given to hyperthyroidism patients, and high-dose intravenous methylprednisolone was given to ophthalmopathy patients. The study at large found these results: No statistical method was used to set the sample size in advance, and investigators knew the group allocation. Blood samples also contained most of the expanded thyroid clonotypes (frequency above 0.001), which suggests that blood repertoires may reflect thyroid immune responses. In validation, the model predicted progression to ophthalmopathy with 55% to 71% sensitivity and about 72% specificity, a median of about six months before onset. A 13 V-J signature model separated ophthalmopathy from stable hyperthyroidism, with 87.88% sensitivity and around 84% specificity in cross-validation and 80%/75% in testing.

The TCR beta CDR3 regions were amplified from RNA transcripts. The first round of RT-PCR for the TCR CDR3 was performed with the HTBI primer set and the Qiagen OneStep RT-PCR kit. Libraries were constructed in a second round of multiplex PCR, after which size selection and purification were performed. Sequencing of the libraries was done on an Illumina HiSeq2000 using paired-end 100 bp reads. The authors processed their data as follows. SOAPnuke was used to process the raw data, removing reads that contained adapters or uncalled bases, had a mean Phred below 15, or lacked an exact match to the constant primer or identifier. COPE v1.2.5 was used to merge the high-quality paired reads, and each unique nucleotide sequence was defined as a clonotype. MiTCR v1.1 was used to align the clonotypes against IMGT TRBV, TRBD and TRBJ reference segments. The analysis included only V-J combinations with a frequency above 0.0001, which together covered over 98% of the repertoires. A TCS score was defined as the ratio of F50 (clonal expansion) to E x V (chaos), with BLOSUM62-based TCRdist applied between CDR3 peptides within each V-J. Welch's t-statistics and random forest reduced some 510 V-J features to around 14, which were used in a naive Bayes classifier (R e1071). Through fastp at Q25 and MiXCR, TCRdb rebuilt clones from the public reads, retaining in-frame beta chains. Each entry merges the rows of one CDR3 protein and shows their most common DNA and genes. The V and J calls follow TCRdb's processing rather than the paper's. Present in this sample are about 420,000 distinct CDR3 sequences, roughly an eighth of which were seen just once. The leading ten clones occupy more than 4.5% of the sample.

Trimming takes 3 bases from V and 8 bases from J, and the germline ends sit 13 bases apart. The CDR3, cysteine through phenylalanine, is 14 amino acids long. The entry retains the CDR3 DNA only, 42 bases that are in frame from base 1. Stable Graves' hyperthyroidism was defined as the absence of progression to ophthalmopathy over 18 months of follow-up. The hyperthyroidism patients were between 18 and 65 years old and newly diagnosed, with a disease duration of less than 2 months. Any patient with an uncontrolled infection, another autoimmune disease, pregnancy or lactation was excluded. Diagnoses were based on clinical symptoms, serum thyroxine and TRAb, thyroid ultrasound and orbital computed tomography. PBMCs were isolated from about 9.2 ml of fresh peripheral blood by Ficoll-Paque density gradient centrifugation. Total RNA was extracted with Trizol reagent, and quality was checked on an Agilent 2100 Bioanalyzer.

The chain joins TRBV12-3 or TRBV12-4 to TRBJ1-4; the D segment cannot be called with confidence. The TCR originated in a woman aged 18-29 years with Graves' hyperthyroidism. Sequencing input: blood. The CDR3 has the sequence CASSFALTSEKLFF. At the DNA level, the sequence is TGTGCCAGCAGTTTTGCGTTAACCTCCGAAAAACTGTTTTTT.